A single sample is the source of the 24 T cell receptor beta chains below, sequenced in a study of identical twins. Each CDR3 protein is one row after TCRdb ran MiXCR on the 5' RACE reads. The sample records some 600,000 distinct CDR3 sequences, 7% to 7.5% being singletons. The same sample was also used in a study of yellow fever vaccine responses in identical twins.

Sample: PBMCs. Every receptor here comes from a woman aged 18-29 years in good health.

This clonotype was detected many times. The chain joins TRBV29-1 to TRBJ2-7; 8 positions agree with TRBD2. The CDR3 is made up of 14 amino acids. Germline CDR1 reads SQVTM; CDR2 reads ANQGSEA. The V segment lost 2 bases and the J segment 5 bases; nucleotides outside the gene matches: 8. CDR3 DNA sequence: TGCAGCGTTGAACCGGGACTAGTGCCCCACGAGCAGTACTTC. Encoded protein: CSVEPGLVPHEQYF.

The V gene is TRBV25-1, the J gene TRBJ2-3, with D perhaps matching TRBD2 (8 bases). This CDR3 contains 17 residues. Per germline, CDR1 MGHDK and CDR2 SYGVNS. With 2 bases removed from V and 2 bases from J, the gap between germline ends came to 17 bases. The CDR3 spells CASSEEGGGRITDTQYF. The CDR3 nucleotides are TGTGCCAGCAGTGAAGAAGGGGGCGGGAGGATCACAGATACGCAGTATTTT.

The sample holds many counts of this clonotype. CDR3 DNA: TGTGCCAGCAGGCCCGGGACAGGTTTAGGACCCCAGCATTTT. Its protein is CASRPGTGLGPQHF. V and J are TRBV12-3 or TRBV12-4 and TRBJ1-5, with 8 positions matching TRBD1. This CDR3 spans 14 amino acids. Unmatched junction bases numbered 11, after V lost 6 bases and J lost 10 bases.

The V call is TRBV6-1, the J call TRBJ2-2; perhaps D is TRBD1 or TRBD2 (6 bases each). This CDR3 has 13 amino acids. The germline gives CDR1 MNHNS, CDR2 SASEGT. Trimming took 9 bases from V and 1 from J, leaving 9 bases between them. In nucleotides, the CDR3 is TGTGCCAGGGGGGGCAGGAACACCGGGGAGCTGTTTTTT. The encoded protein is CARGGRNTGELFF.

A few counts support this clonotype. CDR3 region: CASSLTQGGNIQYF. CDR3 bases: TGTGCCAGCAGCTTAACACAGGGTGGAAACATTCAGTACTTC. The chain combines TRBV7-9 with TRBJ2-4; possible D gene TRBD1, 6 bases. Germline CDR1 reads SEHNR; CDR2 reads FQNEAQ (reference sequence). V lost 2 bases and J lost 6, with 11 bases in between. The CDR3 contains 14 residues.

This clonotype was observed at least ten times. The genes are TRBV15 and TRBJ1-5; D gene uncertain. The CDR3 extends over 17 amino acids. Germline V gene sequence: CDR1 LNHNV, CDR2 YYDKDF (reference sequence). V dropped 5 bases and J dropped 2 bases, with 19 bases sitting between them. CDR3 sequence reads: CATSSTRERSGNQPQHF. In nucleotides, the CDR3 is TGTGCCACCAGCTCCACAAGGGAGCGGTCTGGCAATCAGCCCCAGCATTTT.

This clonotype showed up many times. A read error may account for a junction end that differs from germline. The V call is TRBV20-1, the J call TRBJ2-3; no clear D. CDR1 is DFQATT, CDR2 SNEGSKA, per germline (reference sequence). The CDR3 has 11 amino acids. CDR3 in amino acids: CSASGLVGLDF. As DNA, the CDR3 is TGCAGTGCTAGTGGGCTAGTCGGTTTGGATTTT.

The chain joins TRBV2 to TRBJ2-5; D unresolved. The germline CDR1 and CDR2 sequences are SNHLY and FYNNEI. V was shortened by 1 base and J by 7 bases, with 4 bases between the two germline ends. The CDR3 is 11 amino acids. The CDR3 DNA follows: TGTGCCAGCAGTGAAGAACTGACCCAGTACTTC. It translates to CASSEELTQYF.

This clonotype was found a few times. V usage is TRBV7-9 and J usage is TRBJ2-1; no reliable D call. The V end was cut by 1 base, the J end by 4 bases, with 11 bases between. CDR3 length: 15 residues. CDR1 SEHNR and CDR2 FQNEAQ come from the germline V gene (reference sequence). In nucleotides, the CDR3 is TGTGCCAGCAGCTTAGGGCCGTCGCCGTACAATGAGCAGTTCTTC. This codes for CASSLGPSPYNEQFF. The full variable domain, rest sourced from reference TRBV7-9 and TRBJ2-1, is DTGVSQNPRHKITKRGQNVTFRCDPISEHNRLYWYRQTLGQGPEFLTYFQNEAQLEKSRLLSDRFSAERPKGSFSTLEIQRTEQGDSAMYLCASSLGPSPYNEQFFGPGTRLTVL.

In its sample, this clonotype was seen a few times. This sequence joins TRBV28 and TRBJ2-1; 8 positions match TRBD2. In germline, CDR1 is MDHEN, CDR2 SYDVKM. V shed 2 bases and J 5 bases; nucleotides not matched to a gene: 14. The CDR3 extends over 18 amino acids. The CDR3 sequence is CASSLVSGNALGHNEQFF. CDR3 DNA: TGTGCCAGCAGTTTAGTTAGCGGGAACGCTCTAGGACACAATGAGCAGTTCTTC.

The chain has TRBV10-3 and TRBJ2-7; no definite D call. Germline CDR1 is ENHRY and CDR2 is SYGVKD. V gave up 3 bases and J gave up 7 bases, with 16 bases separating them. This CDR3 has 14 residues. The CDR3 region has the DNA TGTGCCATCAGTGACCCCGCAGGCTCAGGTGAGCAGTACGTC. Protein sequence: CAISDPAGSGEQYV.

This sequence joins TRBV2 and TRBJ1-6; no clear D gene. The V gene's germline CDR1 is SNHLY and CDR2 FYNNEI. The CDR3 is 12 residues long. V was clipped by 8 bases and J by 10 bases, with 12 bases between them. CDR3: CASGYTLSPLHF. The CDR3 coding sequence is TGTGCCAGCGGCTACACGTTGTCACCCCTCCACTTT. Full variable domain (missing parts from reference TRBV2 and TRBJ1-6): EPEVTQTPSHQVTQMGQEVILRCVPISNHLYFYWYRQILGQKVEFLVSFYNNEISEKSEIFDDQFSVERPDGSNFTLKIRSTKLEDSAMYFCASGYTLSPLHFGNGTRLTVT.

This clonotype came up many times. The chain couples TRBV14 to TRBJ1-1; tentatively, D is TRBD1 (6 bases). The germline CDR1 and CDR2 sequences are SGHDN and FVKESK. V lost 5 bases to trimming and J lost 1 base, with 11 bases between them. CDR3 length equals 14 residues. CDR3 nucleotides: TGTGCCAGCAGCGACTACAGGGAGAACACTGAAGCTTTCTTT. Translated: CASSDYRENTEAFF.

The chain links TRBV7-9 to TRBJ2-7; 10 bases are shared with TRBD2. Germline-derived CDR1 and CDR2 are SEHNR and FQNEAQ (reference sequence). The V and J ends lost 5 bases and 6 bases, in that order; junction bases with no gene match: 10. The CDR3 totals 15 residues. The CDR3 bases are TGTGCCAGCAGCGGGGGGTCCGGGACTAGCGTCGAGCAGTACTTC. It yields the protein CASSGGSGTSVEQYF.

The CDR3: CATKRTSVQETQYF. The CDR3 DNA follows: TGTGCCACGAAAAGGACTAGCGTACAAGAGACCCAGTACTTC. The rearrangement uses TRBV7-2 and TRBJ2-5; TRBD2 aligns across 9 bases. The junction had 8 bases not matched to a gene; V was cut back by 10 bases and J by 2 bases. The germline gives CDR1 SGHTA, CDR2 FQGNSA. The CDR3 runs to 14 residues.

This clonotype has ten or more counts. J is TRBJ1-2 and V is TRBV5-1, with 9 bases aligning to TRBD1. The V and J ends lost 3 bases and 3 bases, in that order; junction bases with no gene match: 15. In germline, CDR1 is SGHRS, CDR2 YFSETQ. The CDR3 has 18 amino acids. In DNA, the CDR3 is TGCGCCAGCAGCTCGACCGACAGGGGGGCAGAAAACTACTATGGCTACACCTTC. This codes for CASSSTDRGAENYYGYTF.

This clonotype was found many times. This chain uses TRBV19 with TRBJ2-1; no clear D. The length of the CDR3 is 15 residues. V was cut by 3 bases and J by 2 bases, with 11 bases left in between. The germline gives CDR1 LNHDA, CDR2 SQIVND (reference sequence). In DNA form, the CDR3 reads TGTGCCAGTAGTATCTTGAGGACCGCCTACAATGAGCAGTTCTTC. Residues: CASSILRTAYNEQFF.

This rearrangement joins TRBV7-8 to TRBJ2-7; D might be TRBD1 or TRBD2, each matching 5 bases. This CDR3 comprises 14 residues. Trimming stripped 6 bases from V and 7 bases from J, with 19 bases between. From germline, CDR1 is SGHVS and CDR2 FQNEAQ. The CDR3 sequence: CASRVSSVEGEQYF. The CDR3 coding sequence is TGTGCCAGCAGAGTCTCCAGTGTAGAGGGGGAGCAGTACTTC.

This clonotype appeared many times. CDR3 in DNA: TGTGCCAGCATCATCTTGGGGGGAAACACTGAAGCTTTCTTT. Its translation is CASIILGGNTEAFF. The chain carries TRBV12-3 or TRBV12-4 and TRBJ1-1, with D possibly matching TRBD1 (5 bases). V was cut by 7 bases and J by 2 bases, with 14 bases left in between. This CDR3 is built from 14 residues.

The table lists this clonotype with many counts. The chain links TRBV10-3 to TRBJ1-1, with D unclear. The length of the CDR3 is 11 residues. Germline V gene lookup returns CDR1 ENHRY and CDR2 SYGVKD. Deletions cut 4 bases from V and 8 bases from J, with 8 bases between. CDR3 region: CAISGAGEAFF. CDR3 bases: TGTGCCATCAGTGGGGCGGGGGAAGCTTTCTTT.

This clonotype was found a few times. V usage is TRBV29-1 and J usage is TRBJ2-2; no clear D. The CDR3 sequence is 12 residues long. V lost 3 bases to trimming and J lost 4 bases, with 6 bases between them. CDR1 is SQVTM and CDR2 is ANQGSEA in the germline V gene. The DNA for the CDR3 is TGCAGCGTTGAGGGCCGCACCGGGGAGCTGTTTTTT. Its protein product is CSVEGRTGELFF.

The V and J genes are TRBV7-8 and TRBJ2-3; TRBD1 matches 7 bases. The V segment lost 4 bases and the J segment 0 bases; nucleotides outside the gene matches: 10. Germline loops: CDR1 SGHVS, CDR2 FQNEAQ. The CDR3 contains 17 residues. CDR3 in amino acids: CASSWRTDRPSTDTQYF. The CDR3 DNA is TGTGCCAGCAGCTGGAGGACGGACAGGCCTAGCACAGATACGCAGTATTTT.

This clonotype was found a few times. V usage is TRBV6-4 and J usage is TRBJ1-5, with D unclear. The V end was cut by 6 bases, the J end by 2 bases, with 17 bases between. CDR3 length: 16 residues. Germline CDR1 and CDR2: MRHNA and SNTAGT. The CDR3 DNA reads as TGTGCCAGCAGGCGGGTCGTGCGCGAGGGCAATCAGCCCCAGCATTTT. Residues: CASRRVVREGNQPQHF.

There are a few counts of this clonotype. The rearrangement uses TRBV29-1 and TRBJ2-3, with TRBD1 matching 12 bases. Germline V gene data show CDR1 as SQVTM and CDR2 as ANQGSEA. The CDR3 has 14 residues. Losses at the gene ends were 6 bases for V and 4 bases for J; bases not matched to a gene: 5. DNA for the CDR3: TGCAGCGTCGCCGGGACAGGGGGCCCAGATACGCAGTATTTT. Its protein product is CSVAGTGGPDTQYF.